The 20 T cell receptor beta chains below all came from one sample that was sequenced in a study of T cell responses to AZD1222 COVID-19 vaccine. Assay: immunoSEQ multiplex PCR; the TCRdb copy retains only in-frame clones and omits some. The sample yields 180,000 or so clones, approximately 90% seen once. The source material was peripheral blood, sampled on day 0 of AZD1222 vaccination. The source of these receptors is an adult in good health.

The rearrangement links TRBV6-7 to TRBJ1-3; D ambiguous. TRBV6-7 qualifies as an ORF whose function is uncertain. With 6 bases removed from V and 0 bases from J, the gap between germline ends came to 15 bases. The CDR3 is 16 residues long. This chain's CDR3 is CASSVLGKASGNTIYF. CDR3 DNA sequence: TGTGCCAGCAGCGTCCTAGGAAAAGCCTCTGGAAACACCATATATTTT.

This clone was seen just once. The chain recombines TRBV28 with TRBJ2-7; TRBD2 agrees at 8 bases. The CDR3 is made up of 13 amino acids. The junction had 0 bases not matched to a gene; V was cut back by 0 bases and J by 5 bases. Looked up from germline, CDR1 is MDHEN and CDR2 is SYDVKM. Here the CDR3 reads CASSLWTSDEQYF. As DNA, the CDR3 is TGTGCCAGCAGTTTATGGACTAGCGACGAGCAGTACTTC.

The DNA for the CDR3 is TGTGCCAGCAGTTCTACAGGGGGCCGGATCTATGGCTACACCTTC. This codes for CASSSTGGRIYGYTF. J is TRBJ1-2 and V is TRBV5-6, with TRBD1 identical over 9 bases. The germline CDR1 and CDR2 sequences are SGHDT and YYEEEE. The ends lost 5 bases at V and 4 bases at J; junction bases unmatched: 9. This CDR3 spans 15 amino acids.

This clone was observed a handful of times. The J gene is TRBJ2-1, the V gene TRBV13; 9 nucleotides align to TRBD2. This CDR3 has 15 amino acids. J lost 7 bases, V lost 4 bases, and 8 bases had no gene match. Germline V gives CDR1 PRHDT, CDR2 FYEKMQ (reference sequence). As DNA, the CDR3 is TGTGCCAGCAGCTCTAGCGGGAAGGGCCCAAATGAGCAGTTCTTC. It codes for CASSSSGKGPNEQFF.

The chain recombines TRBV4-1 with TRBJ2-1, with D perhaps TRBD2 (6 bases). The CDR3 runs to 17 residues. V lost 0 bases to trimming and J lost 2 bases, with 14 bases between them. The germline CDR1 and CDR2 sequences are MGHRA and YSYEKL. The CDR3: CASSQERAGVAYNEQFF. The CDR3 DNA sequence: TGCGCCAGCAGCCAAGAGCGAGCGGGCGTCGCCTACAATGAGCAGTTCTTC.

The genes are TRBV27 and TRBJ1-5, with D possibly matching TRBD1 (5 bases). Germline CDR1 and CDR2: MNHEY and SMNVEV (reference sequence). The CDR3 is 15 residues long. The V gene lost 2 bases and the J gene lost 4 bases, with 12 bases spanning the gap. The chain's CDR3 is CASSLEGDENQPQHF. CDR3 coding DNA: TGTGCCAGCAGTTTAGAAGGGGACGAGAATCAGCCCCAGCATTTT.

The rearrangement uses TRBV29-1 and TRBJ2-3, with 11 bases matching TRBD1. CDR3 size: 15 residues. V shed 2 bases, J shed 5 bases, and the junction held 6 bases outside the gene matches. Germline lookup yields CDR1 SQVTM and CDR2 ANQGSEA. The CDR3 bases are TGCAGCGTTGAAATAGCCGGGACAGGGGGAGATACGCAGTATTTT. It is translated as CSVEIAGTGGDTQYF.

This clone appeared a single time. Other DNA variants within this sample encode the same CDR3. The gene calls are TRBV27 and TRBJ2-7; TRBD2 matches 8 bases. CDR3 size: 16 residues. Germline V CDR1 and CDR2: MNHEY, SMNVEV (reference sequence). Losses at the gene ends were 6 bases for V and 4 bases for J; bases not matched to a gene: 14. The CDR3 here is CASSASTGTRIYEQYF. The CDR3 DNA reads TGTGCCAGCAGCGCGAGTACCGGGACTAGAATTTACGAGCAGTACTTC.

This clone was picked up a small number of times. J is TRBJ1-1 and V is TRBV18; no clear D. V was clipped by 3 bases and J by 1 base, with 9 bases between them. The CDR3 is made up of 14 amino acids. Germline CDR1 reads KGHSH; CDR2 reads LQKENI. The CDR3 is CASSPDGGNTEAFF. The CDR3 DNA sequence: TGTGCCAGCTCACCGGACGGTGGGAACACTGAAGCTTTCTTT.

The chain uses TRBV19 and TRBJ1-1; no reliable D call. The V and J ends lost 0 bases and 5 bases respectively, with 10 bases between them. This CDR3 is built from 14 residues. Germline lookup yields CDR1 LNHDA and CDR2 SQIVND (reference sequence). The CDR3 loop reads CASSIDLERTEAFF. CDR3 nucleotides: TGTGCCAGTAGTATAGATTTAGAGAGGACTGAAGCTTTCTTT.

This clone was recorded only once. The gene calls are TRBV19 and TRBJ2-7; tentatively, D is TRBD2 (5 bases). Trimming shortened V by 9 bases and J by 3 bases, and 15 bases separated the two germline ends. Germline V gene sequence: CDR1 LNHDA, CDR2 SQIVND (reference sequence). The CDR3 length is 13 residues. This chain's CDR3 is CASCRGKNYEQYF. CDR3 nucleotide sequence: TGTGCCAGCTGCCGGGGTAAGAACTACGAGCAGTACTTC.

In DNA form, the CDR3 reads TGTGCCAGCAGCTTATCCCCCCAGCTCGGCTATGGCTACACCTTC. Translating gives CASSLSPQLGYGYTF. The V gene is TRBV7-9, the J gene TRBJ1-2; D ambiguous. Germline V gene lookup returns CDR1 SEHNR and CDR2 FQNEAQ (reference sequence). The CDR3 contains 15 residues. V lost 2 bases and J 4 bases, leaving 14 bases between the germline ends. Full variable domain (remainder filled in from reference TRBV7-9 and TRBJ1-2): DTGVSQNPRHKITKRGQNVTFRCDPISEHNRLYWYRQTLGQGPEFLTYFQNEAQLEKSRLLSDRFSAERPKGSFSTLEIQRTEQGDSAMYLCASSLSPQLGYGYTFGSGTRLTVV.

The genes are TRBV2 and TRBJ1-5; D uncertain. The V end was cut by 1 base, the J end by 0 bases, with 4 bases between. The CDR3 length is 14 residues. CDR1 and CDR2 (germline): SNHLY, FYNNEI. CDR3 DNA: TGTGCCAGCAGTGAAGAGTATAGCAATCAGCCCCAGCATTTT. Amino acid sequence: CASSEEYSNQPQHF.

The chain joins TRBV5-5 to TRBJ1-2, with D maybe TRBD1 (6 bases). Germline CDR1 is SGHKS and CDR2 is YYEKEE (reference sequence). CDR3 length: 16 residues. With 2 bases removed from V and 7 bases from J, the gap between germline ends came to 21 bases. The CDR3 DNA follows: TGTGCCAGCAGCTTTGACTGGGACACCCTACGTGGTGGCTACACCTTC. Translation: CASSFDWDTLRGGYTF.

The chain joins TRBV7-9 to TRBJ2-3; 12 bases align to TRBD2. V shed 2 bases, J shed 4 bases, and the junction held 4 bases outside the gene matches. The CDR3 is made up of 16 amino acids. The germline CDR1 and CDR2 sequences are SEHNR and FQNEAQ (reference sequence). In DNA, the CDR3 is TGTGCCAGCAGCTTAAGACTAGCGGGAGAAGCAGATACGCAGTATTTT. Its translation: CASSLRLAGEADTQYF. Complete variable domain (other parts from reference TRBV7-9 and TRBJ2-3): DTGVSQNPRHKITKRGQNVTFRCDPISEHNRLYWYRQTLGQGPEFLTYFQNEAQLEKSRLLSDRFSAERPKGSFSTLEIQRTEQGDSAMYLCASSLRLAGEADTQYFGPGTRLTVL.

This rearrangement joins TRBV20-1 to TRBJ1-3; D ambiguous. CDR3 size: 14 residues. CDR1 and CDR2 from the germline V gene are DFQATT and SNEGSKA (reference sequence). V lost 3 bases and J 0 bases, leaving 9 bases between the germline ends. The CDR3 protein is CSASSRDSGNTIYF. The CDR3 DNA is TGCAGTGCTAGTTCTAGGGACTCTGGAAACACCATATATTTT.

The chain links TRBV19 to TRBJ2-7; D not certain. Trimming cost V 0 bases and J 2 bases, with 8 bases left between them. Germline loops: CDR1 LNHDA, CDR2 SQIVND (reference sequence). This CDR3 spans 14 amino acids. The CDR3 spells CASSIDGQTYEQYF. CDR3 bases: TGTGCCAGTAGTATAGATGGGCAGACCTACGAGCAGTACTTC. Using reference TRBV19 and TRBJ2-7 for the parts outside the CDR3, the full variable domain is DGGITQSPKYLFRKEGQNVTLSCEQNLNHDAMYWYRQDPGQGLRLIYYSQIVNDFQKGDIAEGYSVSREKKESFPLTVTSAQKNPTAFYLCASSIDGQTYEQYFGPGTRLTVT.

This chain uses TRBV24-1 with TRBJ2-7; D remains unclear. This CDR3 has 12 amino acids. V was shortened by 3 bases and J by 7 bases, with 9 bases between the two germline ends. Germline V gene sequence: CDR1 KGHDR, CDR2 SFDVKD. DNA of the CDR3: TGTGCCACCAGTGATATTTATTCTGAGCAGTACTTC. Its protein is CATSDIYSEQYF.

The chain combines TRBV12-3 or TRBV12-4 with TRBJ1-2, with no clear D. The CDR3 is 11 residues long. The germline V and J ends were trimmed by 8 bases and 0 bases, with 4 bases remaining between them. CDR3 amino acids: CASAANYGYTF. In nucleotides, the CDR3 is TGTGCCAGCGCAGCTAACTATGGCTACACCTTC.

The chain carries TRBV15 and TRBJ2-5; D is ambiguous. The CDR3 is made up of 10 amino acids. The V and J ends lost 5 bases and 5 bases respectively, with 3 bases between them. The germline CDR1 and CDR2 sequences are LNHNV and YYDKDF (reference sequence). CDR3 nucleotide sequence: TGTGCCACCAGCGGGGAGACCCAGTACTTC. Its protein product is CATSGETQYF.